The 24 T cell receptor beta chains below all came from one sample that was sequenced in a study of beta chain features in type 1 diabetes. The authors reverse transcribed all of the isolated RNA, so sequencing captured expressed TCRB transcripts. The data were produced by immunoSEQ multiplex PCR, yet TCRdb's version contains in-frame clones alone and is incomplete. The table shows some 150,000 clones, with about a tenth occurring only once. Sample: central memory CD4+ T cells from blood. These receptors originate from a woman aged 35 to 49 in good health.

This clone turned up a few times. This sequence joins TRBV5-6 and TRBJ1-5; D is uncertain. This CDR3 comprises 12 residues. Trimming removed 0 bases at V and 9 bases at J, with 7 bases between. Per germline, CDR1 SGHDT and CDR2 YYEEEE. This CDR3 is CASSLGPGPQHF. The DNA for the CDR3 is TGTGCCAGCAGCTTGGGGCCTGGGCCCCAGCATTTT.

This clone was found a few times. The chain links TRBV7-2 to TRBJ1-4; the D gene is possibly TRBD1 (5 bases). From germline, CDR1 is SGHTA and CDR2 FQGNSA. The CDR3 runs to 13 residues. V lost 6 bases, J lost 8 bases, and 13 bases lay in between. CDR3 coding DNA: TGTGCCAGCAGTTTGCCCAGGGCGGAAAAACTGTTTTTT. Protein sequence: CASSLPRAEKLFF.

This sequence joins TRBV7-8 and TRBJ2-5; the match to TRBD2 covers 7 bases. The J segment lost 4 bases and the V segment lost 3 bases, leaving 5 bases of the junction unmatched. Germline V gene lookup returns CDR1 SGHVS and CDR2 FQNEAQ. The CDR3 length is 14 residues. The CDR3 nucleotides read TGTGCCAGCAGCTTCCAATCGGGGGGAGAGACCCAGTACTTC. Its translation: CASSFQSGGETQYF.

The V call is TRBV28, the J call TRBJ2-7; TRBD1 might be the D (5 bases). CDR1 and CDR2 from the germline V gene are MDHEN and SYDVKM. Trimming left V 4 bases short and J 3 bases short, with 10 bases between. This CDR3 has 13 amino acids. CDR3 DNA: TGTGCCAGCAGTTCCCACGACAGCTACGAGCAGTACTTC. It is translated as CASSSHDSYEQYF.

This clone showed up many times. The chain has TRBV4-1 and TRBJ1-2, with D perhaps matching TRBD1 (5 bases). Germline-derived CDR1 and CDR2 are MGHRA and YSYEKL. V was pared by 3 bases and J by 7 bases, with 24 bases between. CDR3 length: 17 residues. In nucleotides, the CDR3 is TGCGCCAGCAGCCACTTTCCGGGGGTCTCCAAGGGAGGTGGCTACACCTTC. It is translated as CASSHFPGVSKGGGYTF.

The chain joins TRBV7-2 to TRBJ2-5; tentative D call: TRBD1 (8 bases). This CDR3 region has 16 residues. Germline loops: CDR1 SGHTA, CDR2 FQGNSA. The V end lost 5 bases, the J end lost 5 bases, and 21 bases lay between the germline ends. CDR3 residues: CASSPKQGGGQETQYF. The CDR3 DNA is TGTGCCAGCAGCCCCAAACAGGGGGGGGGCCAGGAGACCCAGTACTTC.

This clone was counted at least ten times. This CDR3 is CASSHRGDSNQPQHF. DNA of the CDR3: TGCGCCAGCAGTCACAGGGGGGATAGCAATCAGCCCCAGCATTTT. The chain employs TRBV23-1 and TRBJ1-5; 7 positions match TRBD1. TRBV23-1 is placed among ORFs of uncertain function. V was pared by 3 bases and J by 0 bases, with 2 bases of the junction left unmatched. The CDR3 loop spans 15 amino acids.

CDR3 sequence reads: CASSFQFGRNYEQYF. CDR3 bases: TGTGCCAGCAGCTTTCAGTTTGGCAGAAACTACGAGCAGTACTTC. The chain employs TRBV5-4 and TRBJ2-7, with D uncertain. Trimming shortened V by 2 bases and J by 3 bases, and 15 bases separated the two germline ends. Per the germline V gene, CDR1 is SGHNT and CDR2 is YYREEE (reference sequence). CDR3 size: 15 residues.

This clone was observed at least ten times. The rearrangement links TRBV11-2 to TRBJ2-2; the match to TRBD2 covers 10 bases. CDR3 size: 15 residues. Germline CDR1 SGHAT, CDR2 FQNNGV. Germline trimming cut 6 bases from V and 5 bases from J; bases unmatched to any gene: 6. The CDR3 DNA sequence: TGTGCCAGCAGTACAATAGCGGGGGGAACCGGGGAGCTGTTTTTT. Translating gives CASSTIAGGTGELFF.

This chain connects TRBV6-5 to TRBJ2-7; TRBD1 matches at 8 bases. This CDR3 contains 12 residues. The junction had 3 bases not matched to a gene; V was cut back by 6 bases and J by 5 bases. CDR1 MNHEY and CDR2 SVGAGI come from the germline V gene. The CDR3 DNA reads TGTGCCAGCAGACGGACAGGGAACGAGCAGTACTTC. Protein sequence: CASRRTGNEQYF.

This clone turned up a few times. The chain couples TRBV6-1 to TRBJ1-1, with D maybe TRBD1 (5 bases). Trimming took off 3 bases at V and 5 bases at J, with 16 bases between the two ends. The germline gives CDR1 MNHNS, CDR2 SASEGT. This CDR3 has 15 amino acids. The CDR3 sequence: CASSEEGPAKTEAFF. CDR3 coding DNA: TGTGCCAGCAGTGAGGAGGGGCCCGCAAAAACTGAAGCTTTCTTT.

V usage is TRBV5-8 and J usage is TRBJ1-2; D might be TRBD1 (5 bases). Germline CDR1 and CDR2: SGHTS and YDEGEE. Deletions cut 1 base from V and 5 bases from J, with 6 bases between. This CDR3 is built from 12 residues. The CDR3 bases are TGTGCCAGCAGCTTGTCAGGGTATGGCTACACCTTC. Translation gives CASSLSGYGYTF.

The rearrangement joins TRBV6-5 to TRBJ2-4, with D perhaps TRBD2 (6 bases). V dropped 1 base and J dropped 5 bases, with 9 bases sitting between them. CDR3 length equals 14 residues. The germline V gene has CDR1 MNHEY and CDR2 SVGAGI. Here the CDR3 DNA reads TGTGCCAGCAGTTACTTGGGGGGAGAAAACATTCAGTACTTC. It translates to CASSYLGGENIQYF.

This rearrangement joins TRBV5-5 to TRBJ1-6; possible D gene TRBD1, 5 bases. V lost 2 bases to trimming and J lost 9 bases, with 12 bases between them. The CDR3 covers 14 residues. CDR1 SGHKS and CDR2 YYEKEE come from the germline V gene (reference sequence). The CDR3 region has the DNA TGTGCCAGCAGCTTTCAGGGTCCGGGTTCACCCCTCCACTTT. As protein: CASSFQGPGSPLHF.

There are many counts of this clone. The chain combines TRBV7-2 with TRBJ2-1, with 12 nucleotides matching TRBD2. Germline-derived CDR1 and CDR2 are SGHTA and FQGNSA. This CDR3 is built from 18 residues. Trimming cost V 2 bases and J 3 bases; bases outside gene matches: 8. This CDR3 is CASSLSASGGVNYNEQFF. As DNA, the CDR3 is TGTGCCAGCAGCTTATCGGCTAGCGGGGGGGTGAACTACAATGAGCAGTTCTTC.

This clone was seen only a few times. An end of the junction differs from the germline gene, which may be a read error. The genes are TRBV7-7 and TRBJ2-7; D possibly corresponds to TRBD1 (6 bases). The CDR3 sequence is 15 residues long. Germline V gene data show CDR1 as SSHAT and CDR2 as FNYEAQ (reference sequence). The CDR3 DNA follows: TGTGCTAGCAGCTTGAGGATTGGGACATCTTACGAGCAGTACTTC. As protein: CASSLRIGTSYEQYF.

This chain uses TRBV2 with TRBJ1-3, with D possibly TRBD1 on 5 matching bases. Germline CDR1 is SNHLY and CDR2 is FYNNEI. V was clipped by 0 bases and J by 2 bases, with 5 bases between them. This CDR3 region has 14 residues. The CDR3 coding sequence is TGTGCCAGCAGTGAAGCAGGGGCTGGAAACACCATATATTTT. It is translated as CASSEAGAGNTIYF.

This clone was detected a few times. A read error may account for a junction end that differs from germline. The CDR3, as DNA: TGTGCTAGTGGTTTGGGGGTAGGGGATCCCATAAGACCCCATTACTTC. Translating it yields CASGLGVGDPIRPHYF. The chain recombines TRBV12-5 with TRBJ2-5; a weak D match, TRBD1 (5 bases). Germline lookup yields CDR1 LGHNT and CDR2 FRNRAP. The CDR3 is 16 amino acids. The whole variable domain, filled in from reference TRBV12-5 and TRBJ2-5, reads DARVTQTPRHKVTEMGQEVTMRCQPILGHNTVFWYRQTMMQGLELLAYFRNRAPLDDSGMPKDRFSAEMPDATLATLKIQPSEPRDSAVYFCASGLGVGDPIRPHYFGPGTRLLVL.

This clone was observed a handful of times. DNA of the CDR3: TGTGCCAGTAGTATAGGACAGGGGAGTTCACCCCTCCACTTT. It codes for CASSIGQGSSPLHF. The chain recombines TRBV19 with TRBJ1-6; the match to TRBD1 covers 8 bases. CDR3 length: 14 amino acids. Germline values: CDR1 LNHDA, CDR2 SQIVND (reference sequence). Trimming removed 1 base from V and 9 bases from J; junction bases left unmatched: 2.

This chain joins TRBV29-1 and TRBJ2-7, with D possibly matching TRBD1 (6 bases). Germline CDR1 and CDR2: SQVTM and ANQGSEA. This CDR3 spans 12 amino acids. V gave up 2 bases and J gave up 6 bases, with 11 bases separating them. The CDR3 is CSVEIGGGEQYF. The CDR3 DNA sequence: TGCAGCGTTGAAATTGGGGGCGGCGAGCAGTACTTC.

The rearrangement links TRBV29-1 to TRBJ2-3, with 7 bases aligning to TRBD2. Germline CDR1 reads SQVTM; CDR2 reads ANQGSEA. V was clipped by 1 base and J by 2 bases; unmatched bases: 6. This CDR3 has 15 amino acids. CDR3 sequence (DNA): TGCAGCGTTGAAGCGCTAGCGGACCCCACAGATACGCAGTATTTT. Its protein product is CSVEALADPTDTQYF.

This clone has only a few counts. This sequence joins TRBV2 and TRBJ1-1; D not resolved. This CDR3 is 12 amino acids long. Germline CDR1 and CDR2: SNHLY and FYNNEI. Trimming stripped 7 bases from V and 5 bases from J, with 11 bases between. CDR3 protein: CASTEGQTEAFF. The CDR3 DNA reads TGTGCCAGCACCGAGGGCCAGACTGAAGCTTTCTTT. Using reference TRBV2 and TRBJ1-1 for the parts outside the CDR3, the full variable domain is EPEVTQTPSHQVTQMGQEVILRCVPISNHLYFYWYRQILGQKVEFLVSFYNNEISEKSEIFDDQFSVERPDGSNFTLKIRSTKLEDSAMYFCASTEGQTEAFFGQGTRLTVV.

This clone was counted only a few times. CDR3 bases: TGTGCCAGCTCACCTCGACAGGGGTGGGGCACAGATACGCAGTATTTT. This codes for CASSPRQGWGTDTQYF. The rearrangement joins TRBV18 to TRBJ2-3; 8 bases match TRBD1. Trimming at V came to 3 bases and at J to 1 base, leaving 6 bases not matched to a gene. The CDR3 covers 16 residues. Germline V gives CDR1 KGHSH, CDR2 LQKENI.

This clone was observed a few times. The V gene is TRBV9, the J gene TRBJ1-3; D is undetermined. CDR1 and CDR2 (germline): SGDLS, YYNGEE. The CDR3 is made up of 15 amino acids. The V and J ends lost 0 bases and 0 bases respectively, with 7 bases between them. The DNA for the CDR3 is TGTGCCAGCAGCGTAGCCCCGCGCTCTGGAAACACCATATATTTT. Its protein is CASSVAPRSGNTIYF.